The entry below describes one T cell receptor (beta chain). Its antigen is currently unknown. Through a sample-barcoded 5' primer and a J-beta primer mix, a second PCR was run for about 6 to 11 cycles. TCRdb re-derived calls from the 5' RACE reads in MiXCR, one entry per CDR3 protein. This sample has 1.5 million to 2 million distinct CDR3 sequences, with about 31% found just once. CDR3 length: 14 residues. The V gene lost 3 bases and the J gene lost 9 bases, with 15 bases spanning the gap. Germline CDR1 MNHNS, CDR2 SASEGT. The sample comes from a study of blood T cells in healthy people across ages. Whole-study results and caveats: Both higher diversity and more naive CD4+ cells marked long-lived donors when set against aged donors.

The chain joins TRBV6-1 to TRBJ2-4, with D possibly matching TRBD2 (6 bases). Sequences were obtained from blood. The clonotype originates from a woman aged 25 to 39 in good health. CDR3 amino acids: CASSDGRRGGIQYF. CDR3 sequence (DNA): TGTGCCAGCAGTGATGGGAGGCGGGGTGGCATTCAGTACTTC.